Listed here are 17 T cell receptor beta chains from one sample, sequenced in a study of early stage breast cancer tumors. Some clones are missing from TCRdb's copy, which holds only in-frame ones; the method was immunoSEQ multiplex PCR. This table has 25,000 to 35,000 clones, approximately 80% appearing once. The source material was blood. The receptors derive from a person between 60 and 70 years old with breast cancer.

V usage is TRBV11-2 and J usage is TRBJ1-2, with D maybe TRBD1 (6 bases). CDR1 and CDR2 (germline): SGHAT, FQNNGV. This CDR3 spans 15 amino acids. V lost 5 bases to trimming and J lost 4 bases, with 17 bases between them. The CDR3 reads CASSLQGSSSYGYTF. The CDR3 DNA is TGTGCCAGCAGCCTACAGGGTAGTAGTAGCTATGGCTACACCTTC. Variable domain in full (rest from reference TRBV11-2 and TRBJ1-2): EAGVAQSPRYKIIEKRQSVAFWCNPISGHATLYWYQQILGQGPKLLIQFQNNGVVDDSQLPKDRFSAERLKGVDSTLKIQPAKLEDSAVYLCASSLQGSSSYGYTFGSGTRLTVV.

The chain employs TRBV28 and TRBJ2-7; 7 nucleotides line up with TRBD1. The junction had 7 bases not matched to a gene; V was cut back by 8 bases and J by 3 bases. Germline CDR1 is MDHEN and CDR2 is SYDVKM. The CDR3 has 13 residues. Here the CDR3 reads CASGRRQGYEQYF. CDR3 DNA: TGTGCCAGCGGGCGTAGACAGGGCTACGAGCAGTACTTC.

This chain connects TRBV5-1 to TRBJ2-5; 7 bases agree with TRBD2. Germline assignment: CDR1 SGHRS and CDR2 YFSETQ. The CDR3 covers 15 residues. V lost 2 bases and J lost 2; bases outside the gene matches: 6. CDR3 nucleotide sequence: TGCGCCAGCAGCTTTCAAGCGGGGAAACAAGAGACCCAGTACTTC. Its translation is CASSFQAGKQETQYF. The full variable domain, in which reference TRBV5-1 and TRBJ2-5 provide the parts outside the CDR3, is KAGVTQTPRYLIKTRGQQVTLSCSPISGHRSVSWYQQTPGQGLQFLFEYFSETQRNKGNFPGRFSGRQFSNSRSEMNVSTLELGDSALYLCASSFQAGKQETQYFGPGTRLLVL.

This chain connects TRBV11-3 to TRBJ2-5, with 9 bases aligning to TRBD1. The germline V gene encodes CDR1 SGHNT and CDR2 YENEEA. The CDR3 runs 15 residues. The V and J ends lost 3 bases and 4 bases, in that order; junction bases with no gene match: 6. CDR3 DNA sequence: TGTGCCAGCAGCTTGACCGGGACAGGGCCAGAGACCCAGTACTTC. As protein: CASSLTGTGPETQYF.

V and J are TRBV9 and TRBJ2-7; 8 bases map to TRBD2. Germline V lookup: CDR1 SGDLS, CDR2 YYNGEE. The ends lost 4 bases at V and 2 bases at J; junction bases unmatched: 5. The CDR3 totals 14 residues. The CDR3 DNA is TGTGCCAGCAGCTCACAAGCGGGAGCCTACGAGCAGTACTTC. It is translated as CASSSQAGAYEQYF.

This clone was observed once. CDR3 coding DNA: TGTGCCAGCAGCTTAAGTAGCGGGTTACCTAAGGAGCAGTACTTC. Amino acid sequence: CASSLSSGLPKEQYF. The genes are TRBV7-8 and TRBJ2-7; 7 bases align to TRBD2. The CDR3 covers 15 residues. Germline trimming cut 2 bases from V and 7 bases from J; bases unmatched to any gene: 11. Germline lookup yields CDR1 SGHVS and CDR2 FQNEAQ.

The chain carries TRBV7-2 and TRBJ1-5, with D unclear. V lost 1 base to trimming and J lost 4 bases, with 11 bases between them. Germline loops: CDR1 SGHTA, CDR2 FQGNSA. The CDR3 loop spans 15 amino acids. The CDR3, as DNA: TGTGCCAGCAGCTTAGGGACCGGAGGAAATCAGCCCCAGCATTTT. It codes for CASSLGTGGNQPQHF.

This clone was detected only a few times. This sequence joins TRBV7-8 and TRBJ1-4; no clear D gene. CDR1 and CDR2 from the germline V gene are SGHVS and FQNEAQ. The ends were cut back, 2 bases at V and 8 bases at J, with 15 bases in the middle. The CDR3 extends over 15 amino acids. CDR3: CASSLFGVVGEKLFF. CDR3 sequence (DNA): TGTGCCAGCAGCTTATTCGGGGTGGTGGGGGAAAAACTGTTTTTT.

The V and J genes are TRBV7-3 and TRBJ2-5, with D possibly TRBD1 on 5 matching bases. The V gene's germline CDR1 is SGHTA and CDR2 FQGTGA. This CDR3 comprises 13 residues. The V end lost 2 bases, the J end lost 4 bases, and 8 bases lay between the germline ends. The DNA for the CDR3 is TGTGCCAGCAGCTTAGGGGCAGGAGAGACCCAGTACTTC. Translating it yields CASSLGAGETQYF.

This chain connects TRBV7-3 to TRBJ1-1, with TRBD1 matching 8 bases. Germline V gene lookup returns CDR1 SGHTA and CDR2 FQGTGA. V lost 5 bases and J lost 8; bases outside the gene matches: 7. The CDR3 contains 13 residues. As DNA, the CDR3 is TGTGCCAGCAGCCGACAGGGGCAGGGGGAAGCTTTCTTT. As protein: CASSRQGQGEAFF.

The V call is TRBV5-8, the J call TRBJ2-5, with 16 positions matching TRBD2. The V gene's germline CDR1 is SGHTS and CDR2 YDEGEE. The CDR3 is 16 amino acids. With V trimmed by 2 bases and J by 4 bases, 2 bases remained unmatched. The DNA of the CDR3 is TGTGCCAGCAGCTTCGGGACTAGCGGGAGGGCAGAGACCCAGTACTTC. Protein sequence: CASSFGTSGRAETQYF.

The CDR3 nucleotides are TGTGCCAGCAGCTCAGGGTTCGATCAGCCCCAGCATTTT. This encodes CASSSGFDQPQHF. This sequence joins TRBV5-8 and TRBJ1-5, with a weak D call TRBD1 (5 bases). V was cut by 3 bases and J by 5 bases, with 9 bases left in between. CDR1 is SGHTS, CDR2 YDEGEE, per germline. This CDR3 spans 13 amino acids.

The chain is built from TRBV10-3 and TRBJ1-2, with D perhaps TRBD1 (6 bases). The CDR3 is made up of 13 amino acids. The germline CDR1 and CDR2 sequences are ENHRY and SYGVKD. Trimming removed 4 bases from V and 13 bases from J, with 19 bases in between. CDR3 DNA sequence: TGTGCCATCAGTGGGGGGACGGTCCAGGGGACCACCTTC. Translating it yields CAISGGTVQGTTF.

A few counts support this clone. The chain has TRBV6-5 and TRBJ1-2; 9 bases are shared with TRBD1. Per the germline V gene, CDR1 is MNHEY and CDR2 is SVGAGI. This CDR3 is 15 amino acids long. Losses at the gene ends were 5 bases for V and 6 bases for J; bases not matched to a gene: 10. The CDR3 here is CASSGTGILNDGYTF. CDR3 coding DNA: TGTGCCAGCAGTGGGACAGGGATCCTCAATGATGGCTACACCTTC.

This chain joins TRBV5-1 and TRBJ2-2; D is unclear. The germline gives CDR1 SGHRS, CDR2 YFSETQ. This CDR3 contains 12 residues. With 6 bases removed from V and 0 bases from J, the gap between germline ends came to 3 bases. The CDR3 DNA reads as TGCGCCAGCAACACGAACACCGGGGAGCTGTTTTTT. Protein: CASNTNTGELFF.

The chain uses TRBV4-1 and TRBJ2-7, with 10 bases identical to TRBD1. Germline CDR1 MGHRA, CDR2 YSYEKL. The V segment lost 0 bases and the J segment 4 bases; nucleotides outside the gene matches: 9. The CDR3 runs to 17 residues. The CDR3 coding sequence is TGCGCCAGCAGCCAAGATCTGGGGACAGGGGAGAAGTACGAGCAGTACTTC. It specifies CASSQDLGTGEKYEQYF.

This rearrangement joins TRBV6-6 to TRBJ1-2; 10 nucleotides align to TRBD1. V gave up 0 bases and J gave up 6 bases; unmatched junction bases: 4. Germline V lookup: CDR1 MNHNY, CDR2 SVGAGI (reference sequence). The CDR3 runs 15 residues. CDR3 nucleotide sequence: TGTGCCAGCAGTTACTCGAGTGGACAGGGGGATGGCTACACCTTC. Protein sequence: CASSYSSGQGDGYTF.